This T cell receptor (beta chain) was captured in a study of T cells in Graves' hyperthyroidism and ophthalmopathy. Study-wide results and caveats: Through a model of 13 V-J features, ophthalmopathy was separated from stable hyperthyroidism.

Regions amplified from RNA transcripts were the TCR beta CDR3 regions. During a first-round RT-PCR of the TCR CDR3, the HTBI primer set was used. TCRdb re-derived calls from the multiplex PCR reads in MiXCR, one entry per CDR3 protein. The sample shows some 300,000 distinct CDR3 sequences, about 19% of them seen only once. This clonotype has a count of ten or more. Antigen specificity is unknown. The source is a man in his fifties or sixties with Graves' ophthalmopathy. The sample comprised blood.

The CDR3, as DNA: TGTGCCAGCAGTGAAGCGGCAGGGCTCACTGAAGCTTTCTTT. This encodes CASSEAAGLTEAFF. The genes are TRBV6-1 and TRBJ1-1; possibly TRBD1 for D (5 bases). There are 14 residues in the CDR3. Trimming took off 0 bases at V and 4 bases at J, with 9 bases between the two ends. Germline V gene data show CDR1 as MNHNS and CDR2 as SASEGT.